This T cell receptor beta chain is drawn from a study of shared clonotypes between healthy human individuals. The study separated CD4+ cells into CD45RA+ naive and CD45RA-negative memory subsets. About this clone: What it recognizes is unknown.

The protocol was immunoSEQ multiplex PCR, while the TCRdb copy is restricted to in-frame clones and leaves out a portion. The sample shows about 1.1 million clones, 60% to 85% of them seen only once. Study-level points and caveats: The naive CD4 repertoires of a handful of donors were compared, and around 5.1% of clonotypes were shared. Only blood was sampled, and tissue TCR repertoires likely differ from blood ones.

What was sequenced was memory CD4+ T cells from PBMCs. This sample's subset: CD45RA-negative fraction. This TCR came from a man between 18 and 29 years old in good health. Some clones in this sample may be carry-over from other donors' samples.

CDR3 nucleotide sequence: TGTGCCAGCAGCTTCGGGACAGGGGGGAGCTATGGCTACACCTTC. Encoded protein: CASSFGTGGSYGYTF. This chain joins TRBV5-6 and TRBJ1-2; 11 bases line up with TRBD1. The CDR3 length is 15 residues. Germline-derived CDR1 and CDR2 are SGHDT and YYEEEE. Losses at the gene ends were 2 bases for V and 4 bases for J; bases not matched to a gene: 4.